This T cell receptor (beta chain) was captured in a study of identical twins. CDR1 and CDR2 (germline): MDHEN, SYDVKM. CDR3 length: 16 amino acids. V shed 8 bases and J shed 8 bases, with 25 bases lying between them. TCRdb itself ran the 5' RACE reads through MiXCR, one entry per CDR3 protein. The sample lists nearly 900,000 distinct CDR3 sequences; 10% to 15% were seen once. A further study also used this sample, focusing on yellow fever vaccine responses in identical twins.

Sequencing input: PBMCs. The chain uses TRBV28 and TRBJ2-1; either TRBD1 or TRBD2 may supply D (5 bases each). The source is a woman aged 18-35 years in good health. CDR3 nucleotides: TGTGCCAGCTCCCGATCCGGGACCCCGGTTATCGATGAGCAGTTCTTC. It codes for CASSRSGTPVIDEQFF.